These 27 T cell receptor beta chains were all obtained from the same sample, sequenced in a study of regulatory T cells in long-lasting Graves disease. To make TCR beta libraries, researchers used iRepertoire HTBI primers and Arm-PCR of CDR3 regions. In TCRdb, the multiplex PCR reads were re-called with MiXCR into one record per CDR3 protein. The sample contains roughly 400,000 distinct CDR3 sequences, 15% of which appear only once. Noted time point: newly diagnosed GD, antithyroid drugs for less than 3 months. Scientists built the TCR library using RNA that was extracted from PBMCs. A further study also used this sample, focusing on T cells in Graves' hyperthyroidism and ophthalmopathy.

The source was peripheral blood mononuclear cells (PBMCs), collected at new diagnosis, from a patient treated with antithyroid drugs. The receptors come from a woman in her 40s with Graves disease.

This clonotype was seen a handful of times. V is TRBV19 and J is TRBJ1-5; D may be TRBD1 (5 bases). Germline CDR1 LNHDA, CDR2 SQIVND (reference sequence). V was pared by 3 bases and J by 0 bases, with 9 bases between. The length of the CDR3 is 15 residues. CDR3 nucleotides: TGTGCCAGTAGTATCTGGGACGATAGCAATCAGCCCCAGCATTTT. This gives the protein CASSIWDDSNQPQHF.

In its sample, this clonotype was seen many times. This chain links TRBV2 with TRBJ2-3; D uncertain. This CDR3 region has 15 residues. The germline V gene encodes CDR1 SNHLY and CDR2 FYNNEI. V gave up 0 bases and J gave up 0 bases, with 7 bases separating them. In DNA, the CDR3 is TGTGCCAGCAGTGAAGCGCTAGGAAGCACAGATACGCAGTATTTT. Its translation is CASSEALGSTDTQYF.

This clonotype appeared many times. One junction end disagrees with the germline gene, perhaps due to a read error. The genes are TRBV2 and TRBJ2-5; 7 nucleotides line up with TRBD1. There are 11 residues in the CDR3. Germline V gene data show CDR1 as SNHLY and CDR2 as FYNNEI. As DNA, the CDR3 is TGTGCCAGCAGTGAATGGGACAGAACTTGCTTC. Protein product: CASSEWDRTCF. The full variable domain, its missing parts supplied by reference TRBV2 and TRBJ2-5, is EPEVTQTPSHQVTQMGQEVILRCVPISNHLYFYWYRQILGQKVEFLVSFYNNEISEKSEIFDDQFSVERPDGSNFTLKIRSTKLEDSAMYFCASSEWDRTCFGPGTRLLVL.

About this clonotype itself: A much larger clone is a single base away; this may be a read error. V and J are TRBV6-1 and TRBJ1-2; 7 bases align to TRBD1. Germline V gene sequence: CDR1 MNHNS, CDR2 SASEGT. The CDR3 loop spans 12 amino acids. Trimming cost V 8 bases and J 4 bases; bases outside gene matches: 4. This CDR3 reads CASQGGSYGYTF. The CDR3 region has the DNA TGTGCCAGCCAGGGGGGTAGCTATGGCTACACCTTC.

This clonotype has ten or more counts. The V call is TRBV9, the J call TRBJ2-5; D gene unclear. The CDR3 runs to 14 residues. With 1 base removed from V and 2 bases from J, the gap between germline ends came to 9 bases. From germline, CDR1 is SGDLS and CDR2 YYNGEE. The CDR3 DNA follows: TGTGCCAGCAGCGTATATACAGATCAAGAGACCCAGTACTTC. This gives the protein CASSVYTDQETQYF.

Ten or more counts support this clonotype. The rearrangement uses TRBV3-1 and TRBJ2-4, with D hard to call. This CDR3 has 16 residues. CDR1 LGHDT and CDR2 YNNKEL come from the germline V gene (reference sequence). V gave up 0 bases and J gave up 0 bases, with 9 bases separating them. Written as DNA, the CDR3 is TGTGCCAGCAGCCAAGATTTGTCATTAGCCAAAAACATTCAGTACTTC. It encodes CASSQDLSLAKNIQYF. Combining the CDR3 with reference TRBV3-1 and TRBJ2-4 gives the whole variable domain DTAVSQTPKYLVTQMGNDKSIKCEQNLGHDTMYWYKQDSKKFLKIMFSYNNKELIINETVPNRFSPKSPDKAHLNLHINSLELGDSAVYFCASSQDLSLAKNIQYFGAGTRLSVL.

This clonotype was seen repeatedly, ten times or more. The V and J genes are TRBV7-9 and TRBJ1-1; D remains ambiguous. This CDR3 spans 16 amino acids. V shed 6 bases and J shed 0 bases, with 17 bases lying between them. Germline V gives CDR1 SEHNR, CDR2 FQNEAQ (reference sequence). Here the CDR3 reads CASSPSPRVMNTEAFF. The CDR3, as DNA: TGTGCCAGCAGTCCAAGTCCCCGGGTCATGAACACTGAAGCTTTCTTT.

This clonotype was observed once. The chain recombines TRBV28 with TRBJ1-2; 8 nucleotides agree with TRBD1. CDR3 length equals 14 residues. V was pared by 3 bases and J by 8 bases, with 8 bases of the junction left unmatched. CDR1 MDHEN and CDR2 SYDVKM come from the germline V gene. The CDR3 sequence is CASSFTWTGRGYTF. CDR3 in DNA: TGTGCCAGCAGTTTTACGTGGACAGGGAGAGGCTACACCTTC.

Notes on this clonotype: One junction end does not reproduce the germline sequence, and a read error may be involved. V and J are TRBV4-3 and TRBJ2-1; the D is unclear. Germline CDR1 is LGHNA and CDR2 is YSLEER. The CDR3 consists of 16 residues. CDR3: CASSPSTGISYNGQFF. CDR3 nucleotide sequence: TGCGCCAGCAGCCCCTCGACTGGGATCTCCTACAATGGGCAGTTCTTC.

This clonotype was seen repeatedly, ten times or more. The V call is TRBV28, the J call TRBJ2-7; 8 bases line up with TRBD2. V was clipped by 6 bases and J by 4 bases; unmatched bases: 11. Germline-derived CDR1 and CDR2 are MDHEN and SYDVKM. The CDR3 is 15 residues long. The CDR3 nucleotides are TGTGCCAGCAGAACCCCCAGCGGGAGCATTTACGAGCAGTACTTC. It codes for CASRTPSGSIYEQYF.

This clonotype has only a few counts. The chain has TRBV24-1 and TRBJ2-1; 11 nucleotides align to TRBD1. V was clipped by 9 bases and J by 8 bases; unmatched bases: 14. The germline V gene has CDR1 KGHDR and CDR2 SFDVKD. CDR3 length: 16 amino acids. DNA of the CDR3: TGTGCCACCGGTGGACCCGGGACAGGGGGGATACATGAGCAGTTCTTC. Protein sequence: CATGGPGTGGIHEQFF.

The table lists this clonotype with many counts. V gene TRBV11-3 combines with J gene TRBJ1-1; 9 bases are shared with TRBD1. V dropped 5 bases and J dropped 6; count of bases not matched to a gene: 10. This CDR3 is built from 15 residues. The V gene's germline CDR1 is SGHNT and CDR2 YENEEA. The CDR3 spells CASSPITQGAPEAFF. The CDR3, as DNA: TGTGCCAGCAGCCCTATAACACAGGGGGCTCCTGAAGCTTTCTTT. The complete variable domain, with remaining parts taken from reference TRBV11-3 and TRBJ1-1, reads EAGVVQSPRYKIIEKKQPVAFWCNPISGHNTLYWYLQNLGQGPELLIRYENEEAVDDSQLPKDRFSAERLKGVDSTLKIQPAELGDSAVYLCASSPITQGAPEAFFGQGTRLTVV.

This clonotype came up many times. The chain has TRBV24-1 and TRBJ2-1, with a weak D call TRBD2 (6 bases). The CDR3 loop spans 15 amino acids. From germline, CDR1 is KGHDR and CDR2 SFDVKD. With 9 bases removed from V and 1 base from J, the gap between germline ends came to 15 bases. DNA for the CDR3: TGTGCCACCGCCGGAACTAGCATATCCTACAATGAGCAGTTCTTC. Its protein is CATAGTSISYNEQFF.

This clonotype appeared many times. V gene TRBV20-1 combines with J gene TRBJ2-5; possible D gene TRBD1, 6 bases. The CDR3 runs to 14 residues. The V end lost 1 base, the J end lost 5 bases, and 14 bases lay between the germline ends. Germline loops: CDR1 DFQATT, CDR2 SNEGSKA (reference sequence). CDR3 amino acids: CSARGTGWEETQYF. CDR3 sequence (DNA): TGCAGTGCTAGAGGTACAGGGTGGGAGGAGACCCAGTACTTC.

This clonotype was counted between two and nine times. Written as DNA, the CDR3 is TGTGCCAGCAGCCGGGGAGGGAGAACTGAAGCTTTCTTT. Translating gives CASSRGGRTEAFF. The gene calls are TRBV13 and TRBJ1-1; D uncertain. This CDR3 spans 13 amino acids. Germline CDR1 reads PRHDT; CDR2 reads FYEKMQ (reference sequence). Trimming pared 5 bases from V and 5 bases from J, leaving 12 bases between.

Here the CDR3 reads CASSELDLRGYTF. The CDR3 DNA sequence: TGTGCCAGCAGCGAATTGGATTTACGAGGCTACACCTTC. The rearrangement links TRBV11-3 to TRBJ1-2; no clear D. The V end lost 5 bases, the J end lost 8 bases, and 15 bases lay between the germline ends. This CDR3 is 13 amino acids long. Germline assignment: CDR1 SGHNT and CDR2 YENEEA.

This clonotype was seen repeatedly, ten times or more. V and J are TRBV2 and TRBJ2-2; possibly TRBD1 for D (5 bases). Germline V gives CDR1 SNHLY, CDR2 FYNNEI. This CDR3 is built from 15 residues. Between the trimmed V and J ends, which lost 6 bases and 7 bases, there was a span of 18 bases. The CDR3: CASSAIGQGGGELFF. CDR3 DNA: TGTGCCAGCAGCGCGATCGGTCAGGGCGGCGGGGAGCTGTTTTTT.

This clonotype was observed at least ten times. This chain connects TRBV10-3 to TRBJ2-3; 9 nucleotides align to TRBD2. J was trimmed by 2 bases and V by 10 bases; bases with no gene match: 10. This CDR3 has 15 residues. Germline V gene data show CDR1 as ENHRY and CDR2 as SYGVKD. CDR3 protein: CATLSGSGNTDTQYF. The CDR3 DNA is TGTGCCACCCTTAGCGGGAGTGGGAACACAGATACGCAGTATTTT.

This clonotype was found a few times. The chain joins TRBV5-1 to TRBJ2-3, with 10 nucleotides matching TRBD2. Per the germline V gene, CDR1 is SGHRS and CDR2 is YFSETQ. The CDR3 has 18 amino acids. V gave up 1 base and J gave up 6 bases; unmatched junction bases: 14. CDR3 sequence reads: CASSLLPQREGSLDTQYF. In DNA form, the CDR3 reads TGCGCCAGCAGCTTGCTCCCCCAGCGGGAGGGCTCACTGGATACGCAGTATTTT.

This clonotype appeared many times. V gene TRBV12-3 or TRBV12-4 combines with J gene TRBJ1-5; no clear D gene. The CDR3 totals 13 residues. Trimming left V 2 bases short and J 4 bases short, with 6 bases between. The CDR3 here is CASSLYGNQPQHF. The CDR3 bases are TGTGCCAGCAGTTTATATGGAAATCAGCCCCAGCATTTT.

The gene calls are TRBV20-1 and TRBJ2-5; no definite D call. Per germline, CDR1 DFQATT and CDR2 SNEGSKA (reference sequence). This CDR3 has 13 residues. The V end was cut by 6 bases, the J end by 5 bases, with 16 bases between. This chain's CDR3 is CSADVRAAETQYF. The DNA of the CDR3 is TGCAGTGCAGATGTTCGGGCAGCCGAGACCCAGTACTTC.

This clonotype was seen at least ten times. The rearrangement links TRBV30 to TRBJ1-2, with 8 bases identical to TRBD1. Germline lookup yields CDR1 GTSNPN and CDR2 SVGIG (reference sequence). The CDR3 sequence is 14 residues long. V dropped 4 bases and J dropped 5; count of bases not matched to a gene: 9. The CDR3 nucleotides read TGTGCCTGGAACAGGGGGAATCAAAAGTATGGCTACACCTTC. Encoded protein: CAWNRGNQKYGYTF.

This clonotype was counted many times. This chain links TRBV6-2 or TRBV6-3 with TRBJ1-1; no definite D call. Germline V gene lookup returns CDR1 MNHEY and CDR2 SVGEGT. The CDR3 is made up of 12 amino acids. Trimming stripped 4 bases from V and 11 bases from J, with 14 bases between. The CDR3 bases are TGTGCCAGCAGTTTCCCGGATCGAGGGGCTTTCTTT. Residues: CASSFPDRGAFF.

The CDR3 nucleotides read TGCGCCAGCAGCCGCCCTAGCGGGAGGGCCGCCGGGGAGCTGTTTTTT. Encoded protein: CASSRPSGRAAGELFF. The rearrangement joins TRBV4-1 to TRBJ2-2; 12 bases are shared with TRBD2. CDR1 is MGHRA and CDR2 is YSYEKL in the germline V gene. With 4 bases clipped from V and 6 bases from J, the junction kept 6 bases outside the gene matches. The CDR3 consists of 16 residues.

This clonotype turned up a few times. The chain employs TRBV5-1 and TRBJ1-2; the match to TRBD1 covers 11 bases. The trim removed 4 bases at V and 6 bases at J, leaving 11 bases unmatched. The CDR3 has 16 residues. Germline CDR1 and CDR2: SGHRS and YFSETQ. In nucleotides, the CDR3 is TGCGCCAGCAGCACGGGACAGGGGGTCGAAGGGGATGGCTACACCTTC. Translating gives CASSTGQGVEGDGYTF.

Many counts were recorded for this clonotype. The genes are TRBV27 and TRBJ2-7, with 7 bases identical to TRBD1. CDR3 length: 14 amino acids. The germline gives CDR1 MNHEY, CDR2 SMNVEV (reference sequence). The junction had 9 bases not matched to a gene; V was cut back by 2 bases and J by 8 bases. CDR3 nucleotides: TGTGCCAGCAGTTTAGATTGGGGACAGCGGCAGCAGTACTTC. It is translated as CASSLDWGQRQQYF.

Note on this clonotype: Germline and junction disagree at one end, which may indicate a read error. The genes are TRBV20-1 and TRBJ2-4, with D possibly TRBD2 on 6 matching bases. There are 13 residues in the CDR3. Germline values: CDR1 DFQATT, CDR2 SNEGSKA (reference sequence). The CDR3 bases are TGCAGTGCTAGAGATCCCGAGGCGGGGCTTCCCAACTTC. This sequence encodes CSARDPEAGLPNF.